The 9 T cell receptor beta chains below come from one sample, sequenced in a study of cytomegalovirus exposure and HLA in healthy donors. Researchers ran the PCR with 60 Vbeta and 13 Jbeta primers. Sequencing used immunoSEQ multiplex PCR; TCRdb keeps in-frame clones, though not all of them. The data hold about 120,000 clones, with 81% observed a single time. The sequencing input was PBMCs. The receptor source for this set is a man aged 18 to 30 in good health and CMV-seropositive.

The count of this clone is one. The rearrangement uses TRBV2 and TRBJ2-3; 10 nucleotides align to TRBD1. CDR1 SNHLY and CDR2 FYNNEI come from the germline V gene. This CDR3 is built from 14 residues. Germline trimming cut 6 bases from V and 1 base from J; bases unmatched to any gene: 1. CDR3 residues: CASRTGGRTDTQYF. CDR3 DNA sequence: TGTGCCAGCAGGACAGGGGGCCGCACAGATACGCAGTATTTT.

This clone was counted a single time. J is TRBJ2-2 and V is TRBV11-3; TRBD1 matches 7 bases. This CDR3 region has 14 residues. CDR1 SGHNT and CDR2 YENEEA come from the germline V gene. V was clipped by 2 bases and J by 5 bases; unmatched bases: 2. For the CDR3, the DNA is TGTGCCAGCAGCTTAAACAGGGGAACCGGGGAGCTGTTTTTT. This translates into CASSLNRGTGELFF. Filled out from reference TRBV11-3 and TRBJ2-2, the complete variable domain reads EAGVVQSPRYKIIEKKQPVAFWCNPISGHNTLYWYLQNLGQGPELLIRYENEEAVDDSQLPKDRFSAERLKGVDSTLKIQPAELGDSAVYLCASSLNRGTGELFFGEGSRLTVL.

The chain has TRBV18 and TRBJ2-2; 7 bases are shared with TRBD2. Looked up from germline, CDR1 is KGHSH and CDR2 is LQKENI. CDR3 length equals 16 residues. V dropped 0 bases and J dropped 5; count of bases not matched to a gene: 6. CDR3 coding DNA: TGTGCCAGCTCACCACCGGCGGGAGTAGGTACCGGGGAGCTGTTTTTT. Translation gives CASSPPAGVGTGELFF.

V is TRBV5-4 and J is TRBJ2-7; 10 positions agree with TRBD1. Germline CDR1 reads SGHNT; CDR2 reads YYREEE (reference sequence). The CDR3 has 13 amino acids. V dropped 7 bases and J dropped 6; count of bases not matched to a gene: 7. The CDR3 loop reads CASGGDRGAEQYF. CDR3 sequence (DNA): TGTGCCAGCGGCGGGGACAGGGGTGCCGAGCAGTACTTC.

The rearrangement uses TRBV14 and TRBJ2-3; D is unclear. The CDR3 is 14 amino acids. Between the trimmed V and J ends, which lost 2 bases and 4 bases, there was a span of 10 bases. CDR1 SGHDN and CDR2 FVKESK come from the germline V gene. CDR3 nucleotides: TGTGCCAGCAGCCAATCCGGTAGCCCAGATACGCAGTATTTT. This sequence encodes CASSQSGSPDTQYF.

This clone was seen a handful of times. The CDR3 region is CASSRGLNQPQHF. The CDR3 bases are TGTGCCAGCAGTAGGGGACTAAATCAGCCCCAGCATTTT. The chain is built from TRBV14 and TRBJ1-5; perhaps TRBD1 as D (5 bases). This CDR3 comprises 13 residues. The germline gives CDR1 SGHDN, CDR2 FVKESK. V gave up 6 bases and J gave up 4 bases, with 10 bases separating them.

The rearrangement joins TRBV19 to TRBJ2-6; 7 bases are a match to TRBD1. Trimming at V came to 4 bases and at J to 1 base, leaving 1 base not matched to a gene. The CDR3 spans 15 residues. Germline lookup yields CDR1 LNHDA and CDR2 SQIVND (reference sequence). The CDR3 DNA follows: TGTGCCAGTAGTAAGGGGGCTTCTGGGGCCAACGTCCTGACTTTC. Protein sequence: CASSKGASGANVLTF.

There are a few counts of this clone. The chain links TRBV30 to TRBJ1-4; D perhaps matches TRBD1 (5 bases). This CDR3 comprises 15 residues. Between the trimmed V and J ends, which lost 0 bases and 7 bases, there was a span of 15 bases. The germline V gene has CDR1 GTSNPN and CDR2 SVGIG (reference sequence). DNA for the CDR3: TGTGCCTGGAGTGTAGGAGGGGCAGGCGGTGAAAAACTGTTTTTT. Its protein product is CAWSVGGAGGEKLFF.

Comment on this clone: Germline and junction disagree at one end, which may indicate a read error. The chain recombines TRBV25-1 with TRBJ2-5; 9 nucleotides match TRBD2. This CDR3 region has 15 residues. Germline V gene lookup returns CDR1 MGHDK and CDR2 SYGVNS. The CDR3 DNA reads TGTGCCAGCAGTCCACCGGGACTAGCAGGGGAGACCCGGTACTTC. This codes for CASSPPGLAGETRYF.